The 20 T cell receptor beta chains below all came from one sample that was sequenced in a study of blood T cell repertoires in COVID-19. Only in-frame clones appear in the TCRdb table, and some are missing; sequencing was by immunoSEQ multiplex PCR. This sample has fewer than 450,000 clones, with 70% to 90% found just once. The material sequenced was PBMCs or T cells enriched from blood (not recorded which). The origin of the receptors is a woman aged 40 to 55 with acute COVID-19.

CDR3 protein: CASSLGRYTEAFF. CDR3 nucleotides: TGTGCCAGCAGCTTAGGTCGGTACACTGAAGCTTTCTTT. The J gene is TRBJ1-1, the V gene TRBV11-3; D gene uncertain. V lost 1 base and J lost 3, with 6 bases in between. The CDR3 is 13 residues long. Germline-derived CDR1 and CDR2 are SGHNT and YENEEA. Supplemented by reference TRBV11-3 and TRBJ1-1, the full variable domain reads EAGVVQSPRYKIIEKKQPVAFWCNPISGHNTLYWYLQNLGQGPELLIRYENEEAVDDSQLPKDRFSAERLKGVDSTLKIQPAELGDSAVYLCASSLGRYTEAFFGQGTRLTVV.

The chain employs TRBV13 and TRBJ2-7; TRBD2 aligns across 7 bases. Germline CDR1 PRHDT, CDR2 FYEKMQ (reference sequence). CDR3 length equals 14 residues. Trimming at V came to 1 base and at J to 2 bases, leaving 2 bases not matched to a gene. The CDR3 DNA sequence: TGTGCCAGCAGCTTAGCGGGGACTACCTACGAGCAGTACTTC. Translation gives CASSLAGTTYEQYF.

For the CDR3, the DNA is TGTGCCAGTAGGAGGGGGACAACTAATGAAAAACTGTTTTTT. The encoded protein is CASRRGTTNEKLFF. The chain has TRBV19 and TRBJ1-4, with D possibly being TRBD1 (6 bases). CDR3 length: 14 amino acids. Looked up from germline, CDR1 is LNHDA and CDR2 is SQIVND (reference sequence). V lost 6 bases and J 0 bases, leaving 8 bases between the germline ends.

This chain uses TRBV14 with TRBJ2-4; 9 positions agree with TRBD1. The germline gives CDR1 SGHDN, CDR2 FVKESK. With 0 bases clipped from V and 6 bases from J, the junction kept 3 bases outside the gene matches. This CDR3 has 15 amino acids. Here the CDR3 reads CASSQEDRGPNIQYF. CDR3 sequence (DNA): TGTGCCAGCAGCCAAGAGGACAGGGGACCAAACATTCAGTACTTC.

This clone has just a few counts. The chain couples TRBV11-2 to TRBJ1-1; the D is unclear. This CDR3 is built from 13 residues. Trimming cost V 1 base and J 1 base, with 4 bases left between them. Looked up from germline, CDR1 is SGHAT and CDR2 is FQNNGV. The CDR3 coding sequence is TGTGCCAGCAGCTTAGCAGGGAACACTGAAGCTTTCTTT. It encodes CASSLAGNTEAFF.

This sequence joins TRBV6-6 and TRBJ1-6; 7 bases match TRBD1. V lost 6 bases to trimming and J lost 11 bases; unmatched junction nucleotides: 7. This CDR3 comprises 13 residues. Germline-derived CDR1 and CDR2 are MNHNY and SVGAGI (reference sequence). CDR3 nucleotide sequence: TGTGCCAGCAGGATCGACAGGGATGCACCCCTCCACTTT. Amino acid sequence: CASRIDRDAPLHF.

CDR3 residues: CASSLVRATIYEQYF. CDR3 in DNA: TGTGCCAGCAGCTTAGTCAGGGCCACTATCTACGAGCAGTACTTC. V usage is TRBV11-2 and J usage is TRBJ2-7; perhaps TRBD1 as D (5 bases). The CDR3 is made up of 15 amino acids. Germline V gene sequence: CDR1 SGHAT, CDR2 FQNNGV. V shed 1 base and J shed 3 bases, with 13 bases lying between them.

The J gene is TRBJ2-1, the V gene TRBV11-3, with TRBD1 identical over 7 bases. From germline, CDR1 is SGHNT and CDR2 YENEEA. The ends lost 5 bases at V and 11 bases at J; junction bases unmatched: 9. The CDR3 spans 13 residues. The CDR3: CASSHPPQGQQFF. In DNA, the CDR3 is TGTGCCAGCAGCCACCCCCCACAGGGGCAGCAGTTCTTC.

The chain joins TRBV25-1 to TRBJ2-7; no reliable D call. Germline V gene sequence: CDR1 MGHDK, CDR2 SYGVNS. Trimming took off 4 bases at V and 3 bases at J, with 4 bases between the two ends. CDR3 size: 11 residues. CDR3 DNA sequence: TGTGCCAGCAGTGTATTCTACGAGCAGTACTTC. It yields the protein CASSVFYEQYF.

V is TRBV9 and J is TRBJ2-4, with TRBD1 as a possible D gene (5 bases). V lost 1 base to trimming and J lost 8 bases, with 16 bases between them. This CDR3 comprises 15 residues. Germline CDR1 and CDR2: SGDLS and YYNGEE. In nucleotides, the CDR3 is TGTGCCAGCAGCGTAAATCCCGTGGGGCGGCACATTCAGTACTTC. This sequence encodes CASSVNPVGRHIQYF.

The V call is TRBV6-1, the J call TRBJ1-5, with TRBD1 matching over 9 bases. Germline lookup yields CDR1 MNHNS and CDR2 SASEGT. The CDR3 consists of 15 residues. V shed 3 bases and J 7 bases; nucleotides not matched to a gene: 7. This chain's CDR3 is CASSDSGTGLQPQHF. CDR3 nucleotides: TGTGCCAGCAGTGATTCCGGGACAGGGTTACAGCCCCAGCATTTT.

The chain recombines TRBV7-9 with TRBJ2-7, with 7 positions matching TRBD1. The CDR3 totals 15 residues. The V segment lost 5 bases and the J segment 4 bases; nucleotides outside the gene matches: 11. Germline values: CDR1 SEHNR, CDR2 FQNEAQ (reference sequence). The CDR3 is CASSLGQADSYEQYF. The CDR3 DNA reads as TGTGCCAGCAGCCTAGGACAGGCAGATTCTTACGAGCAGTACTTC.

V gene TRBV6-1 combines with J gene TRBJ1-6; unclear D gene. V was cut by 2 bases and J by 7 bases, with 9 bases left in between. Germline lookup yields CDR1 MNHNS and CDR2 SASEGT. The CDR3 runs to 14 residues. The CDR3 here is CASSEIQPNSPLHF. The CDR3 DNA sequence: TGTGCCAGCAGTGAAATACAGCCCAATTCACCCCTCCACTTT.

V is TRBV7-9 and J is TRBJ1-6; no reliable D call. Per germline, CDR1 SEHNR and CDR2 FQNEAQ (reference sequence). The ends were cut back, 5 bases at V and 6 bases at J, with 14 bases in the middle. CDR3 length equals 15 residues. The CDR3 protein is CASSRGVVGNSPLHF. DNA of the CDR3: TGTGCCAGCAGCCGCGGGGTTGTCGGTAATTCACCCCTCCACTTT.

This clone was detected a few times. The genes are TRBV5-1 and TRBJ1-2; D gene ambiguous. Germline values: CDR1 SGHRS, CDR2 YFSETQ. The V and J ends lost 9 bases and 11 bases respectively, with 14 bases between them. This CDR3 is built from 10 residues. The DNA of the CDR3 is TGCGCCAATGCTCACGGGTGTTACACCTTC. Its translation is CANAHGCYTF.

The chain combines TRBV10-2 with TRBJ1-1; TRBD1 might be the D (5 bases). V was cut by 4 bases and J by 0 bases, with 9 bases left in between. The germline CDR1 and CDR2 sequences are WSHSY and SAAADI. This CDR3 is built from 14 residues. In DNA, the CDR3 is TGCGCCAGCAGTGGGACAAACATGAACACTGAAGCTTTCTTT. Its translation: CASSGTNMNTEAFF.

This clone was picked up a small number of times. The chain joins TRBV29-1 to TRBJ1-1; 11 bases fit TRBD1. The V segment lost 7 bases and the J segment 5 bases; nucleotides outside the gene matches: 9. The CDR3 consists of 14 residues. The germline V gene has CDR1 SQVTM and CDR2 ANQGSEA. The CDR3 sequence: CSAGQGAGGTEAFF. In DNA, the CDR3 is TGCAGCGCTGGACAGGGGGCTGGAGGGACTGAAGCTTTCTTT.

There are a few counts of this clone. The gene calls are TRBV18 and TRBJ1-5; D perhaps matches TRBD1 (6 bases). CDR1 and CDR2 from the germline V gene are KGHSH and LQKENI. V lost 6 bases to trimming and J lost 0 bases, with 12 bases between them. There are 15 residues in the CDR3. The CDR3 DNA follows: TGTGCCAGCTCTTCGACGGGACATAGCAATCAGCCCCAGCATTTT. Its protein is CASSSTGHSNQPQHF. The complete variable domain, with remaining parts taken from reference TRBV18 and TRBJ1-5, reads NAGVMQNPRHLVRRRGQEARLRCSPMKGHSHVYWYRQLPEEGLKFMVYLQKENIIDESGMPKERFSAEFPKEGPSILRIQQVVRGDSAAYFCASSSTGHSNQPQHFGDGTRLSIL.

The chain joins TRBV21-1 to TRBJ1-1; the D segment call TRBD1 is taken from the table without a DNA check. TRBV21-1 is a pseudogene locus. This CDR3 is 13 amino acids long. In DNA form, the CDR3 reads TGTGCCAGCTCCTCACAGGGAGAGACTGAAGCTTTCTTT. This sequence encodes CASSSQGETEAFF.

The chain uses TRBV15 and TRBJ1-6; D is uncertain. With 0 bases removed from V and 5 bases from J, the gap between germline ends came to 8 bases. Per germline, CDR1 LNHNV and CDR2 YYDKDF (reference sequence). The CDR3 loop spans 15 amino acids. The CDR3 protein is CATSRDRSNNSPLHF. CDR3 nucleotide sequence: TGTGCCACCAGCAGAGATCGGAGCAATAATTCACCCCTCCACTTT.